This T cell receptor beta chain was retrieved from a study of T cell changes during pregnancy in multiple sclerosis. Profiling relied on immunoSEQ multiplex PCR, and the TCRdb table lists in-frame clones only, not all of them. The sample lists about 30,000 clones, approximately 94% occurring once. Germline assignment: CDR1 SQVTM and CDR2 ANQGSEA. This CDR3 is 12 amino acids long. With 3 bases removed from V and 4 bases from J, the gap between germline ends came to 7 bases. The sample here was CD4+ T cells from peripheral blood mononuclear cells, taken after pregnancy. This receptor was obtained from a female donor with multiple sclerosis, enrolled in a pregnancy study. J is TRBJ2-1 and V is TRBV29-1; D gene unclear. CDR3 coding DNA: TGCAGCGTTGACCGACAATACAATGAGCAGTTCTTC. It encodes CSVDRQYNEQFF.